This T cell receptor (beta chain) originates from a study of cytomegalovirus exposure and HLA in healthy donors (dated by TCRdb to about 2017). Context from the whole study: According to an earlier analysis of a few hundred of the donors, about 180 million T cells yielded roughly 110 million unique TCR beta sequences and about 280 Gb of sequence data. All discovery cohort repertoires had been generated using a single sequencing platform. Typing coverage varied by locus: roughly 629-640 donors for A, B, C, DRB1 and DQB1; roughly 520 for DQA1; nearly 610 for DPA1; around 450 for DPB1. Several DR-DQ haplotypes were treated as single units for association and clustering because of strong linkage in the cohort. The study aimed to test whether cataloging public T cell receptors could reveal signatures of past pathogen exposure. An early release that covered about 600 HLA-typed donors contained around 330 gigabases of sequencing data and tens of millions of unique TCR sequences. Rather than using new phenotypic data, the later analysis identified candidate immune exposures from TCR beta sequences and from how often those sequences occurred across donors. HLA typing included class I and class II loci at four-digit resolution. High-throughput TCR immunosequencing, statistical association of individual TCRs with disease status, and machine learning were combined to predict cytomegalovirus infection status. The genetic ancestry cluster associated with self-reported Caucasian donors included 80% to 90% of the roughly 380 genotyped donors. Donor age, sex, ethnicity and CMV serostatus were collected together with the repertoire data. A later analysis re-analyzed previously published TCR beta repertoires from several hundred donors and added high-resolution HLA genotyping to study TCR occurrence patterns. The study profiled the T cell repertoires of hundreds of subjects by immunosequencing and related them to cytomegalovirus serostatus. In a later genetic analysis, genome-wide SNP genotypes for about 65% of the 666 donors were used, and that subset was treated as a discovery cohort. On average, 235,054 unique TCR beta nucleotide sequences were sequenced per donor among 300 to 500 genotyped donors of the cohort, with roughly 18% of those sequences being non-productive. A separate validation cohort of more than 100 different subjects was used in addition to the roughly 620-subject first cohort. An earlier analysis of fewer than 700 of the donors applied high-throughput TCR beta sequencing to assess whether each TCR beta V gene segment acted as functional or pseudogenic.

In total, 600 or so healthy bone marrow donors made up the cohort. At the time of sampling, every cohort member was nominally healthy, though immune exposures that went unrecorded were likely present. The donor was CMV seronegative and belonged to the group of 350 to 400 seronegative cohort members. A peripheral blood sample was collected from each donor, and TCR beta sequencing was performed on peripheral blood mononuclear cells. Genomic DNA was extracted from the blood cell samples with the Qiagen DNeasy Blood Extraction Kit. V is clipped by 0 bases and J by 3 bases, and the sequence between their germline boundaries is 7 bases long. CDR1 SGHRS and CDR2 YFSETQ are derived from the germline V gene. There are 14 amino acids in the CDR3, from cysteine to phenylalanine inclusive. The entry retains the CDR3 DNA only, 42 bases that are in frame from base 1. This clone was found a few times. The antigen it binds to is not known. No much larger clonotype is one base removed from it; base qualities were not supplied.

Library construction relied on the immunoSEQ multiplex PCR assay. For the multiplex PCR, a mixture combining 60 forward primers for TCR Vbeta segments and 13 reverse primers for TCR Jbeta segments was used. The CDR3 region of rearranged TCR beta genes was amplified from genomic DNA by a multiplex PCR assay. On the Illumina HiSeq System, the amplified TCR beta libraries were sequenced as 87-base-pair reads. The paper's processing steps were these. A later analysis tallied roughly 76 million unique TCR beta chains across the 550 to 850 repertoires, and about 12 million of those chains were shared by two or more donors. Raw reads were error-corrected and collapsed into unique sequences with a nearest-neighbor algorithm that merged closely related sequences to remove PCR and sequencing errors. CDR3 sequences were aligned to IMGT reference sequences to assign V, D and J gene segments. For a sequence to be retained, a match of at least six nucleotides to both a V gene segment and a J gene segment was required. Rearrangements were classified as productive when the CDR3 lacked stop codons and remained in frame with V and J, and all other rearrangements were classified as non-productive. CDR3 was defined according to IMGT convention as the region running from the second conserved V-encoded cysteine to the conserved J-encoded phenylalanine. In an earlier analysis of just under 600 of the donors, sequences lacking an unambiguous match to a single V gene segment were excluded. An earlier analysis of a few hundred of the donors called V segments functional above 56.7% productive rearrangements and segregating when the between-donor standard deviation exceeded 5%. A statistical classification framework was built to diagnose cytomegalovirus status from the catalog of TCR beta chain sequences. V and J gene assignment, in a later analysis, came from comparing TCR nucleotide sequences with IMGT/GENE-DB human TR gene sequences. Using the TCRdist pipeline, a later analysis assigned CDR3 sequences along with most-parsimonious VDJ recombination scenarios. In a later analysis, every TCR beta chain was defined by the combination of its CDR3 amino acid sequence and its V-gene family, and reads without a unique V-gene family were dropped. In a later analysis, 450 to 600 highly shared, low-generation-probability nucleotide sequences were removed to address suspected cross-contamination and a sequencing artifact. In a later analysis, a clonal expansion index for each public chain was calculated from normalized within-repertoire ranks of inferred template counts. In a later analysis, generation probabilities were computed using a VDJ recombination model fitted to out-of-frame rearrangements, and the results were checked against IGoR. In a later analysis, hypergeometric tests were used to score TCR-TCR, TCR-HLA and TCR-CMV co-occurrence, with a repertoire-size bias correction applied to TCR pairs. A later analysis estimated false discovery rates by permuting HLA or CMV assignments 20 times. A later analysis grouped co-occurring TCRs with DBSCAN, adding TCRdist sequence similarity when clustering within HLA-allele-positive subsets. For co-occurrence clustering, repertoires with fewer than 30,000 or more than 120,000 public chains were excluded, along with 5 or 6 repertoires with anomalous nucleotide sharing. TCRdb retrieved this table from immuneACCESS and kept in-frame rearrangements only. Not all clones are present; in checked studies, unresolved V genes account for under half, and no reason is known for the remainder. From that table come the V and J calls and clone size; the DNA was used to work out D and trimming. In all, the sample holds roughly 190,000 clones, and around 87% of those were seen once. 1% to 1.5% of the sample is taken by the ten largest.

The full study reports these points: The presence/absence analyses assumed that sequencing depth was roughly uniform across donors, and that assumption may not be true. The cohort was sequenced for TCR beta chains only, and without alpha or paired-chain data the features that could be detected were limited. Broadly in line with IMGT annotations, most TCR beta V segments showed up in productive rearrangements about 87% or about 30% of the time in an earlier analysis of 450 to 600 of the donors. For the cohort, immune exposure information was limited to CMV serostatus. Because the 87-base-pair reads could not distinguish some IMGT-functional V segments, including TRBV6-2 and TRBV6-3, those segments were excluded. The study gave a list of about 150 TCR beta chains associated with cytomegalovirus. According to a later analysis, parvovirus B19, influenza, CMV and Epstein-Barr virus appeared linked to several top co-occurrence clusters. Linkage disequilibrium might explain the correlated functional status among segregating V segments, but an unknown experimental factor could not be excluded. Across donors, most TCR sequences were observed very rarely, whereas some public TCRs were present in many individuals. In vitro tests confirmed that a few of the cytomegalovirus-associated TCR beta chains recognize cytomegalovirus antigens. Because HLA typing was unavailable for some donors at each locus, only the typed subset was used in association tests. A later genetic analysis associated a missense DCLRE1C variant with V-gene and J-gene trimming of TCR beta chains, and an independent cohort replicated the association. A group of highly shared sequence variants was considered likely to be a technical artifact of the sequencing pipeline. According to a later analysis, TCR association rates differed among HLA loci, with DRB1 alleles showing the most associated TCRs and HLA-C alleles showing the fewest. A further reported finding was that TCR beta sequences accurately predicted the HLA-A and HLA-B alleles for most subjects in the first cohort. At a false discovery rate of 0.05, a later analysis linked approximately 18,000 TCR beta sequences to specific HLA alleles. Assigning TCR associations to individual alleles was difficult when HLA alleles, especially DR and DQ, strongly co-occurred. The authors suggested that the approach could potentially be extended to other disease states and immunological phenotypes. According to a later genetic analysis, donors in an Asian-associated ancestry cluster had fewer N-insertions in productive TCRs than the roughly 700-donor mean. A later analysis found that most CMV-associated TCR beta chains appeared HLA-restricted, with HLA associations seemingly driven largely by CMV exposure. A later analysis found that HLA-associated TCR beta chains were more clonally expanded and had lower generation probabilities than equally common non-associated chains. In both the original and validation cohorts, the classifier was reported to diagnose cytomegalovirus status with high specificity and sensitivity. Around 16 rarely observed V segments, including chromosome 9 orphons, were excluded from the earlier analysis of about 610 of the donors because counts were too low.

The receptor was isolated from a young man in good health and CMV-seronegative. The sequencing sample was made of PBMCs. The sequence joins TRBV5-1 to TRBJ1-5; too little of a D gene remains to name it. CDR3 loop: CASSLGAANQPQHF. The nucleotide sequence reads as follows: TGCGCCAGCAGCTTGGGGGCAGCCAATCAGCCCCAGCATTTT.